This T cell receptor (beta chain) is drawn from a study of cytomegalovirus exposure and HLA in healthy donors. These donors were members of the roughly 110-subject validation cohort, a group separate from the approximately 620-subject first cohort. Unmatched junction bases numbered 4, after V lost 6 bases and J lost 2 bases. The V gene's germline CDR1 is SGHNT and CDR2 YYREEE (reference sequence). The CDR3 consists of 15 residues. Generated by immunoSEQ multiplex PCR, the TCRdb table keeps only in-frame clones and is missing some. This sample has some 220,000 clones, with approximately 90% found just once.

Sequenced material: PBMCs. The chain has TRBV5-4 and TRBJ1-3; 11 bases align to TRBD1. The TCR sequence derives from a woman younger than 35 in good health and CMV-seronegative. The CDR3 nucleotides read TGTGCCAGCACCACGGACAGGGGGCCTGGAAACACCATATATTTT. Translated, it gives CASTTDRGPGNTIYF.